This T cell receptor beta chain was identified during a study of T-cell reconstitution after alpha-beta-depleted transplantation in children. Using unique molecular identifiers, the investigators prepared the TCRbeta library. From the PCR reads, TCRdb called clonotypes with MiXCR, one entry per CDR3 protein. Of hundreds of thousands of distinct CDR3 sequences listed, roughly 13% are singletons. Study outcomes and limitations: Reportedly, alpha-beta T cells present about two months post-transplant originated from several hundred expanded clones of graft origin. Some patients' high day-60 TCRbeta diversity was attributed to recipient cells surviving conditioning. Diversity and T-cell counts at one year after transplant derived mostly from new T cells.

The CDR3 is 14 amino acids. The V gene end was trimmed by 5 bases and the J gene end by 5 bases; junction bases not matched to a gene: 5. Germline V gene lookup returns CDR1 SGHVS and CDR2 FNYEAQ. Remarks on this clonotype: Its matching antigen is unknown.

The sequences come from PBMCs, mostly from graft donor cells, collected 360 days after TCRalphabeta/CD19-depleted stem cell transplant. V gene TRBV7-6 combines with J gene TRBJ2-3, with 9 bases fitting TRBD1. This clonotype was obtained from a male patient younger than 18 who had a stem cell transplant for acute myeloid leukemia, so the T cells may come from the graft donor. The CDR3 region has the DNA TGTGCCAGCAGCCTCGGACAGGGGTTAGATACGCAGTATTTT. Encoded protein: CASSLGQGLDTQYF. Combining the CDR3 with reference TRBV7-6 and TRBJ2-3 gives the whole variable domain GAGVSQSPRYKVTKRGQDVALRCDPISGHVSLYWYRQALGQGPEFLTYFNYEAQQDKSGLPNDRFSAERPEGSISTLTIQRTEQRDSAMYRCASSLGQGLDTQYFGPGTRLTVL.